The 23 T cell receptor beta chains reported below all come from one sample, sequenced in a study of blood T cell repertoires in COVID-19. Generated by immunoSEQ multiplex PCR, the TCRdb table keeps only in-frame clones and is missing some. The sample shows around 140,000 clones, 86% of them seen only once. The sequenced sample consisted of PBMCs or T cells enriched from blood (not recorded which). All receptors come from a man in his forties or fifties who had recovered from COVID-19.

The chain joins TRBV6-6 to TRBJ2-3; 8 nucleotides line up with TRBD2. CDR1 and CDR2 (germline): MNHNY, SVGAGI (reference sequence). This CDR3 spans 16 amino acids. J was trimmed by 1 base and V by 2 bases; bases with no gene match: 5. The CDR3 DNA is TGTGCCAGCAGTTACAATTCGCGGGGGGGCACAGATACGCAGTATTTT. Translated, it gives CASSYNSRGGTDTQYF.

This chain connects TRBV3-1 (or the pseudogene TRBV3-2) to TRBJ2-7; D is perhaps TRBD2 (7 bases). Germline-derived CDR1 and CDR2 are LGHDT and YNNKEL (reference sequence). The germline V and J ends were trimmed by 0 bases and 4 bases, with 10 bases remaining between them. This CDR3 comprises 14 residues. The CDR3 DNA sequence: TGTGCCAGCAGCCAAGAAGGGGGGGCTTACGAGCAGTACTTC. It translates to CASSQEGGAYEQYF.

The J gene is TRBJ1-3, the V gene TRBV9; TRBD1 aligns across 8 bases. J was trimmed by 3 bases and V by 3 bases; bases with no gene match: 14. This CDR3 spans 18 amino acids. The germline gives CDR1 SGDLS, CDR2 YYNGEE. The CDR3 region has the DNA TGTGCCAGCAGCGCCAACAGGGGGTCAGGGGGTTTTGGAAACACCATATATTTT. It codes for CASSANRGSGGFGNTIYF. Filled out from reference TRBV9 and TRBJ1-3, the complete variable domain reads DSGVTQTPKHLITATGQRVTLRCSPRSGDLSVYWYQQSLDQGLQFLIQYYNGEERAKGNILERFSAQQFPDLHSELNLSSLELGDSALYFCASSANRGSGGFGNTIYFGEGSWLTVV.

This chain links TRBV27 with TRBJ1-2; 11 nucleotides line up with TRBD1. The CDR3 extends over 18 amino acids. The germline CDR1 and CDR2 sequences are MNHEY and SMNVEV (reference sequence). Unmatched junction bases numbered 12, after V lost 6 bases and J lost 0 bases. CDR3 DNA sequence: TGTGCCAGCAGCTGGGACAGGGGGTCGGTCCTAACTAACTATGGCTACACCTTC. Translation: CASSWDRGSVLTNYGYTF.

This clone occurred a few times. V and J are TRBV7-9 and TRBJ2-1, with 8 bases lining up with TRBD2. V lost 5 bases and J lost 1; bases outside the gene matches: 4. Germline V CDR1 and CDR2: SEHNR, FQNEAQ (reference sequence). CDR3 length equals 15 residues. CDR3 nucleotide sequence: TGTGCCAGCAGCCTGAAGCGGGGGTCCTACAATGAGCAGTTCTTC. Translating gives CASSLKRGSYNEQFF.

V gene TRBV28 combines with J gene TRBJ1-2; TRBD1 matches 8 bases. In germline, CDR1 is MDHEN, CDR2 SYDVKM. V lost 6 bases and J lost 6; bases outside the gene matches: 3. CDR3 length: 12 amino acids. The CDR3: CASRGQVDGYTF. As DNA, the CDR3 is TGTGCCAGCAGGGGACAGGTTGATGGCTACACCTTC.

This chain links TRBV20-1 with TRBJ2-7; the D gene is possibly TRBD1 (5 bases). The ends were cut back, 3 bases at V and 2 bases at J, with 17 bases in the middle. Looked up from germline, CDR1 is DFQATT and CDR2 is SNEGSKA (reference sequence). The CDR3 is 15 amino acids. As DNA, the CDR3 is TGCAGTGCTAGTGAAGGCCGGCGACAGACCTACGAGCAGTACTTC. Translating it yields CSASEGRRQTYEQYF.

This clone was recorded a few times. V is TRBV6-5 and J is TRBJ1-1, with unresolved D. The CDR3 totals 14 residues. Germline CDR1 reads MNHEY; CDR2 reads SVGAGI. Between the trimmed V and J ends, which lost 6 bases and 2 bases, there was a span of 13 bases. CDR3 loop: CASSPPQKNTEAFF. The CDR3 DNA follows: TGTGCCAGCAGCCCCCCCCAAAAAAACACTGAAGCTTTCTTT.

The chain employs TRBV6-2 or TRBV6-3 and TRBJ1-1, with 9 bases that match TRBD1. V lost 5 bases, J lost 10 bases, and 5 bases stayed unmatched. This CDR3 has 12 residues. Germline V gene sequence: CDR1 MNHEY, CDR2 SVGEGT. For the CDR3, the DNA is TGTGCCAGCAGTCAGGGACAGGGAGGAGCTTTCTTT. Translating it yields CASSQGQGGAFF.

The rearrangement uses TRBV23-1 and TRBJ1-6; no firm D call. TRBV23-1 is sorted into the ORF group, with uncertain function. V lost 0 bases and J 8 bases, leaving 20 bases between the germline ends. The CDR3 is 18 amino acids. Here the CDR3 reads CASSQSETYPHQDSPLHF. The CDR3, as DNA: TGCGCCAGCAGTCAATCCGAAACCTACCCCCATCAGGATTCACCCCTCCACTTT.

DNA for the CDR3: TGTGCCAGCAGTTACCAGGTGACAATGAACACCGGGGAGCTGTTTTTT. Its protein product is CASSYQVTMNTGELFF. The rearrangement joins TRBV6-5 to TRBJ2-2; D gene unclear. The CDR3 spans 16 residues. Looked up from germline, CDR1 is MNHEY and CDR2 is SVGAGI. V lost 2 bases, J lost 1 base, and 11 bases lay in between.

About this clone itself: Within the sample, other DNA sequences also encode this same CDR3. This rearrangement joins TRBV4-1 to TRBJ1-2; weak D call: TRBD1 (6 bases). Trimming took 4 bases from V and 6 from J, leaving 15 bases between them. Germline V gene data show CDR1 as MGHRA and CDR2 as YSYEKL. This CDR3 region has 14 residues. DNA for the CDR3: TGCGCCAGCAGCCCCTTACAGGGCCCCAATGGCTACACCTTC. Amino acid sequence: CASSPLQGPNGYTF.

This clone was seen a few times. The chain joins TRBV9 to TRBJ2-1, with D tentatively TRBD2 (6 bases). CDR1 is SGDLS, CDR2 YYNGEE, per germline. CDR3 length: 15 residues. V was shortened by 0 bases and J by 5 bases, with 12 bases between the two germline ends. The CDR3 region has the DNA TGTGCCAGCAGCGTAGGCTCGGGACTCGACAATGAGCAGTTCTTC. This sequence encodes CASSVGSGLDNEQFF.

This clone was picked up one time. The chain has TRBV5-4 and TRBJ2-3, with D tentatively TRBD1 (5 bases). The CDR3 is 14 amino acids. With 0 bases removed from V and 4 bases from J, the gap between germline ends came to 9 bases. The germline gives CDR1 SGHNT, CDR2 YYREEE (reference sequence). The CDR3 loop reads CASSLGSGPDTQYF. As DNA, the CDR3 is TGTGCCAGCAGCTTGGGGTCAGGGCCAGATACGCAGTATTTT.

This rearrangement joins TRBV7-2 to TRBJ1-1; tentative D call: TRBD1 (6 bases). CDR1 is SGHTA, CDR2 FQGNSA, per germline. This CDR3 is built from 13 residues. The V end lost 1 base, the J end lost 6 bases, and 9 bases lay between the germline ends. The DNA for the CDR3 is TGTGCCAGCAGCTTAGTTCCAGGGGCTGAAGCTTTCTTT. Translating gives CASSLVPGAEAFF.

The chain links TRBV30 to TRBJ1-4, with D unclear. Trimming took 2 bases from V and 8 from J, leaving 9 bases between them. Per germline, CDR1 GTSNPN and CDR2 SVGIG (reference sequence). The CDR3 sequence is 12 residues long. The CDR3 nucleotides read TGTGCCTGGAGTACCCGGGAGGAAAAACTGTTTTTT. This encodes CAWSTREEKLFF.

The chain has TRBV24-1 and TRBJ2-7; tentatively, D is TRBD1 (7 bases). The CDR3 is 14 amino acids. The ends were cut back, 6 bases at V and 6 bases at J, with 17 bases in the middle. The germline gives CDR1 KGHDR, CDR2 SFDVKD. The CDR3 here is CATSPAGGLSEQYF. For the CDR3, the DNA is TGTGCCACCAGTCCGGCAGGGGGGCTTTCCGAGCAGTACTTC.

V usage is TRBV7-8 and J usage is TRBJ2-7; D may be TRBD2 (5 bases). CDR3 length: 16 residues. Trimming cost V 4 bases and J 2 bases, with 18 bases left between them. The germline gives CDR1 SGHVS, CDR2 FQNEAQ. CDR3 DNA: TGTGCCAGCAGCTCGCTGACTACTAACACCCCCTACGAGCAGTACTTC. Translation: CASSSLTTNTPYEQYF.

V usage is TRBV30 and J usage is TRBJ1-4; 8 nucleotides align to TRBD1. The CDR3 is 14 amino acids. The germline V gene has CDR1 GTSNPN and CDR2 SVGIG (reference sequence). With V trimmed by 2 bases and J by 4 bases, 3 bases remained unmatched. The CDR3 protein is CAWSRTGNNEKLFF. CDR3 in DNA: TGTGCCTGGAGTCGGACAGGGAATAATGAAAAACTGTTTTTT.

The chain links TRBV5-4 to TRBJ2-5; D call uncertain. CDR3 length equals 15 residues. With 0 bases removed from V and 0 bases from J, the gap between germline ends came to 9 bases. CDR1 SGHNT and CDR2 YYREEE come from the germline V gene (reference sequence). The DNA for the CDR3 is TGTGCCAGCAGCTTGGCCTCTATGTACCAAGAGACCCAGTACTTC. Its protein is CASSLASMYQETQYF.

The chain joins TRBV6-1 to TRBJ2-1, with 8 bases identical to TRBD2. The CDR3 runs to 18 residues. CDR1 and CDR2 from the germline V gene are MNHNS and SASEGT. V shed 0 bases and J 4 bases; nucleotides not matched to a gene: 11. Here the CDR3 DNA reads TGTGCCAGCAGTGAAGCTATTCTGGAGACTAGCGATTACAATGAGCAGTTCTTC. This gives the protein CASSEAILETSDYNEQFF.

The CDR3 nucleotides read TGTGCCAGCAGCCCTAGCTCAGGGGCAAAGGGCTACACCTTC. The encoded protein is CASSPSSGAKGYTF. The chain uses TRBV9 and TRBJ1-2; a weak D match, TRBD1 (6 bases). Germline V lookup: CDR1 SGDLS, CDR2 YYNGEE. The CDR3 length is 14 residues. Deletions cut 4 bases from V and 8 bases from J, with 18 bases between. Full variable domain (remainder filled in from reference TRBV9 and TRBJ1-2): DSGVTQTPKHLITATGQRVTLRCSPRSGDLSVYWYQQSLDQGLQFLIQYYNGEERAKGNILERFSAQQFPDLHSELNLSSLELGDSALYFCASSPSSGAKGYTFGSGTRLTVV.

The chain has TRBV7-9 and TRBJ2-3, with 7 positions matching TRBD2. The CDR3 runs to 16 residues. With V trimmed by 3 bases and J by 0 bases, 6 bases remained unmatched. Germline assignment: CDR1 SEHNR and CDR2 FQNEAQ (reference sequence). The CDR3 DNA follows: TGTGCCAGCAGCTTCCCGGCAGCGGGGAGCACAGATACGCAGTATTTT. Protein sequence: CASSFPAAGSTDTQYF.